Each of the 4 T cell receptor beta chains below was sequenced from the same sample in a study of blood T cell repertoires in COVID-19. Some clones are missing from TCRdb's copy, which holds only in-frame ones; the method was immunoSEQ multiplex PCR. This table holds 57,000 or so clones, more than 60% found once. Sequenced: peripheral blood. These receptors all stem from a man in his sixties with acute or convalescent COVID-19.

This clone came up a few times. The chain joins TRBV15 to TRBJ1-1; D not resolved. The V gene lost 6 bases and the J gene lost 6 bases, with 14 bases spanning the gap. CDR3 length: 13 residues. Looked up from germline, CDR1 is LNHNV and CDR2 is YYDKDF (reference sequence). In DNA, the CDR3 is TGTGCCACCAGGACTTATCATTTTGCTGAAGCTTTCTTT. Translating gives CATRTYHFAEAFF.

The gene calls are TRBV27 and TRBJ2-2; D possibly corresponds to TRBD1 (6 bases). This CDR3 is built from 15 residues. Germline V gives CDR1 MNHEY, CDR2 SMNVEV (reference sequence). With 4 bases removed from V and 5 bases from J, the gap between germline ends came to 14 bases. DNA of the CDR3: TGTGCCAGCAGTTCGGCAGGGGCTCGGACCGGGGAGCTGTTTTTT. Its translation: CASSSAGARTGELFF.

V is TRBV7-2 and J is TRBJ2-7; TRBD1 matches at 10 bases. CDR1 is SGHTA and CDR2 is FQGNSA in the germline V gene. The CDR3 extends over 16 amino acids. V lost 2 bases, J lost 2 bases, and 6 bases stayed unmatched. CDR3 nucleotide sequence: TGTGCCAGCAGCTTAACGACGGGACAGGGGACCTACGAGCAGTACTTC. It is translated as CASSLTTGQGTYEQYF.

CDR3 bases: TGTGCCAGCTTACGGCCTAGCGGGAGGGGTGAGACCCAGTACTTC. It translates to CASLRPSGRGETQYF. The chain has TRBV21-1 and TRBJ2-5; the table's TRBD2 call for D was not verified on the DNA. TRBV21-1 is labeled a pseudogene. The CDR3 has 15 amino acids.